This TCR beta chain was captured in a study of blood T cell repertoires in COVID-19. Assay: immunoSEQ multiplex PCR; the TCRdb copy retains only in-frame clones and omits some. Of around 74,000 clones in the sample, around 88% are singletons; the top ten hold approximately 8.3%. Per the germline V gene, CDR1 is KGHSH and CDR2 is LQKENI. CDR3 size: 14 residues. V lost 0 bases, J lost 6 bases, and 9 bases lay in between. This receptor was obtained from a man younger than 40 with acute or convalescent COVID-19. The specimen sequenced was peripheral blood. This chain uses TRBV18 with TRBJ2-1; D call uncertain. The CDR3 spells CASSPPHSGNEQFF. CDR3 sequence (DNA): TGTGCCAGCTCACCACCGCACTCGGGCAATGAGCAGTTCTTC.